The 20 T cell receptor beta chains below were found in one sample sequenced in a study of blood T cell repertoires in COVID-19. The repertoire was sequenced with immunoSEQ multiplex PCR; TCRdb's copy has only in-frame clones and lacks some. The table lists roughly 260,000 clones, around 87% of them singletons, with 2.3% in the top ten. Source material: peripheral blood. The source of these receptors is a woman aged 45-65 years with acute or convalescent COVID-19.

CDR3 residues: CASSLGGDNEKLFF. For the CDR3, the DNA is TGTGCCAGCAGCTTAGGAGGAGACAATGAAAAACTGTTTTTT. The chain links TRBV7-9 to TRBJ1-4; D is uncertain. The CDR3 is 14 residues long. V was shortened by 1 base and J by 5 bases, with 8 bases between the two germline ends. Germline CDR1 SEHNR, CDR2 FQNEAQ (reference sequence).

V gene TRBV21-1 combines with J gene TRBJ2-1; the table calls TRBD1, which could not be checked here. TRBV21-1 is a pseudogene segment. The CDR3 has 17 amino acids. For the CDR3, the DNA is TGTGCCAGCAGCAAAGGTTCTGGACAGGGACGGTGGAATGAGCAGTTCTTC. It specifies CASSKGSGQGRWNEQFF.

V and J are TRBV14 and TRBJ2-2, with a possible D match to TRBD2 (6 bases). From germline, CDR1 is SGHDN and CDR2 FVKESK. The ends were cut back, 4 bases at V and 4 bases at J, with 10 bases in the middle. This CDR3 comprises 14 residues. CDR3 sequence (DNA): TGTGCCAGCAGCCTAGCGGTTCTCACCGGGGAGCTGTTTTTT. It is translated as CASSLAVLTGELFF. The entire variable domain, with the rest obtained from reference TRBV14 and TRBJ2-2, is as follows: EAGVTQFPSHSVIEKGQTVTLRCDPISGHDNLYWYRRVMGKEIKFLLHFVKESKQDESGMPNNRFLAERTGGTYSTLKVQPAELEDSGVYFCASSLAVLTGELFFGEGSRLTVL.

The chain recombines TRBV10-3 with TRBJ1-2; the match to TRBD1 covers 8 bases. Germline lookup yields CDR1 ENHRY and CDR2 SYGVKD. Trimming at V came to 6 bases and at J to 3 bases, leaving 6 bases not matched to a gene. CDR3 length equals 14 residues. Here the CDR3 DNA reads TGTGCCATCAGGGACAGGGAGGGGGACTATGGCTACACCTTC. Protein product: CAIRDREGDYGYTF.

The V and J genes are TRBV5-6 and TRBJ2-2; TRBD1 aligns across 9 bases. Germline V CDR1 and CDR2: SGHDT, YYEEEE. The CDR3 totals 17 residues. The ends lost 3 bases at V and 2 bases at J; junction bases unmatched: 8. The CDR3 nucleotides read TGTGCCAGCAGCTGGCGAGGGACAGGGCGAAACACCGGGGAGCTGTTTTTT. Translating it yields CASSWRGTGRNTGELFF.

This sequence joins TRBV6-5 and TRBJ1-4; 7 nucleotides agree with TRBD1. The ends lost 6 bases at V and 7 bases at J; junction bases unmatched: 5. Per germline, CDR1 MNHEY and CDR2 SVGAGI. The CDR3 is made up of 13 amino acids. CDR3 region: CASSDREVEKLFF. CDR3 nucleotides: TGTGCCAGCAGCGACAGGGAGGTTGAAAAACTGTTTTTT.

The V call is TRBV6-5, the J call TRBJ1-1, with D tentatively TRBD1 (5 bases). The CDR3 runs to 12 residues. The germline V gene has CDR1 MNHEY and CDR2 SVGAGI. The V end lost 7 bases, the J end lost 9 bases, and 15 bases lay between the germline ends. CDR3 in DNA: TGTGCCAGCAATACCCCGCAGGGCAAAGCTTTCTTT. Residues: CASNTPQGKAFF.

This clone has a handful of counts. V is TRBV7-3 and J is TRBJ2-2; tentatively, D is TRBD2 (6 bases). This CDR3 contains 19 residues. The germline gives CDR1 SGHTA, CDR2 FQGTGA. V was cut by 4 bases and J by 1 base, with 22 bases left in between. The CDR3 region is CASSSPMSQGLLNTGELFF. The CDR3 region has the DNA TGTGCCAGCAGCTCGCCGATGAGCCAGGGACTCCTGAACACCGGGGAGCTGTTTTTT.

The chain carries TRBV6-2 or TRBV6-3 and TRBJ2-2, with 7 positions matching TRBD1. Germline V gene lookup returns CDR1 MNHEY and CDR2 SVGEGT. This CDR3 has 14 residues. V was clipped by 4 bases and J by 4 bases; unmatched bases: 3. DNA of the CDR3: TGTGCCAGCAGTTTGACAGGGTTCACCGGGGAGCTGTTTTTT. Its translation: CASSLTGFTGELFF.

The chain combines TRBV3-1 (or the pseudogene TRBV3-2) with TRBJ1-2; tentative D call: TRBD1 (5 bases). CDR3 size: 11 residues. The ends were cut back, 8 bases at V and 5 bases at J, with 9 bases in the middle. From germline, CDR1 is LGHDT and CDR2 YNNKEL (reference sequence). The CDR3 region is CASQGLYGYTF. CDR3 nucleotide sequence: TGTGCCAGCCAGGGTTTATATGGCTACACCTTC.

This clone was detected once. The J gene is TRBJ1-4, the V gene TRBV27; D is uncertain. Germline lookup yields CDR1 MNHEY and CDR2 SMNVEV (reference sequence). The CDR3 covers 12 residues. V lost 0 bases and J lost 10, with 6 bases in between. In DNA, the CDR3 is TGTGCCAGCAGTTTATCGACTGGAAAACTGTTTTTT. The encoded protein is CASSLSTGKLFF.

The V gene is TRBV20-1, the J gene TRBJ2-3; 8 nucleotides match TRBD2. CDR1 and CDR2 from the germline V gene are DFQATT and SNEGSKA (reference sequence). CDR3 length equals 14 residues. The V gene end was trimmed by 3 bases and the J gene end by 5 bases; junction bases not matched to a gene: 7. In DNA form, the CDR3 reads TGCAGTGCTAGTACCGGGAGCGGGGGAGATACGCAGTATTTT. Amino acids: CSASTGSGGDTQYF.

The CDR3 is CASSPLDSWVSTDTQYF. As DNA, the CDR3 is TGTGCCAGCTCACCATTGGACTCCTGGGTGAGCACAGATACGCAGTATTTT. This chain connects TRBV18 to TRBJ2-3; D might be TRBD2 (5 bases). The CDR3 loop spans 17 amino acids. V lost 2 bases and J lost 0, with 15 bases in between. The germline V gene encodes CDR1 KGHSH and CDR2 LQKENI.

The V and J genes are TRBV28 and TRBJ2-2; 7 bases are shared with TRBD1. The CDR3 consists of 14 residues. The germline CDR1 and CDR2 sequences are MDHEN and SYDVKM. The V gene end was trimmed by 7 bases and the J gene end by 2 bases; junction bases not matched to a gene: 4. DNA for the CDR3: TGTGCCAGCACTATAGGGGGCAACACCGGGGAGCTGTTTTTT. Translation: CASTIGGNTGELFF.

The genes are TRBV7-2 and TRBJ1-2; tentatively, D is TRBD1 (6 bases). The CDR3 runs 14 residues. V was cut by 5 bases and J by 8 bases, with 18 bases left in between. CDR1 is SGHTA and CDR2 is FQGNSA in the germline V gene. The CDR3 nucleotides read TGTGCCAGCAGCCCCCCAGGGGTCCGTGGGGGCTACACCTTC. This codes for CASSPPGVRGGYTF.

The chain has TRBV9 and TRBJ2-5; tentative D call: TRBD2 (6 bases). V was clipped by 0 bases and J by 3 bases, with 12 bases between them. Germline-derived CDR1 and CDR2 are SGDLS and YYNGEE. The CDR3 is made up of 15 amino acids. This CDR3 is CASSVGSGPKETQYF. For the CDR3, the DNA is TGTGCCAGCAGCGTAGGGAGCGGGCCTAAAGAGACCCAGTACTTC.

The rearrangement uses TRBV7-6 and TRBJ1-2, with D perhaps TRBD1 (5 bases). The CDR3 is 14 amino acids. The V and J ends lost 1 base and 7 bases respectively, with 13 bases between them. Germline V lookup: CDR1 SGHVS, CDR2 FNYEAQ. In DNA, the CDR3 is TGTGCCAGCAGCTTAGATGGGTCAGGGCTTGGCTACACCTTC. It translates to CASSLDGSGLGYTF.

The chain has TRBV7-2 and TRBJ2-1; possible D gene TRBD1, 5 bases. The CDR3 has 15 residues. V lost 5 bases, J lost 4 bases, and 15 bases lay in between. Germline V gene data show CDR1 as SGHTA and CDR2 as FQGNSA. CDR3 sequence: CASSPVVGEYNEQFF. The CDR3 region has the DNA TGTGCCAGCAGCCCAGTCGTAGGGGAATACAATGAGCAGTTCTTC.

The genes are TRBV9 and TRBJ1-4, with D possibly matching TRBD1 (5 bases). Germline V gene lookup returns CDR1 SGDLS and CDR2 YYNGEE. This CDR3 comprises 15 residues. Deletions cut 1 base from V and 8 bases from J, with 15 bases between. CDR3 sequence reads: CASSVRAGVGEKLFF. The CDR3 DNA reads as TGTGCCAGCAGCGTACGTGCGGGGGTGGGCGAAAAACTGTTTTTT. Combining the CDR3 with reference TRBV9 and TRBJ1-4 gives the whole variable domain DSGVTQTPKHLITATGQRVTLRCSPRSGDLSVYWYQQSLDQGLQFLIQYYNGEERAKGNILERFSAQQFPDLHSELNLSSLELGDSALYFCASSVRAGVGEKLFFGSGTQLSVL.

J is TRBJ2-5 and V is TRBV12-5; tentative D call: TRBD2 (5 bases). This CDR3 spans 14 amino acids. V lost 1 base and J lost 7, with 13 bases in between. Germline V gene data show CDR1 as LGHNT and CDR2 as FRNRAP. CDR3 residues: CASGLGSGRGTQYF. CDR3 bases: TGTGCTAGTGGTTTGGGAAGCGGTCGTGGGACCCAGTACTTC.